This paragraph reports one T cell receptor (beta chain). Its antigen is not known. The entry originates in a study of early T cells in non-severe SARS-CoV-2 infection. Study summary: Bulk RNA from unsorted whole blood was sequenced; chains were unpaired. Findings and limits, study-wide: Anti-spike CD8 responses were favored in VDJdb matching, and private and CD4 specificities were missed.

Individually, cDNA molecules had unique molecular identifiers attached to them. TCRdb passed the 5' RACE reads through MiXCR, listing each CDR3 protein once. The sample consists of 55,000 to 75,000 distinct CDR3 sequences, around an eighth of them appearing once. Trimming left V 0 bases short and J 4 bases short, with 16 bases between. Germline loops: CDR1 SQVTM, CDR2 ANQGSEA. The length of the CDR3 is 15 residues. The rearrangement joins TRBV29-1 to TRBJ2-7; the D gene is possibly TRBD1 (6 bases). This receptor was obtained from an adult who was a healthcare worker with PCR-confirmed SARS-CoV-2 infection or an uninfected control (not recorded which). Sequencing input: whole blood. The DNA of the CDR3 is TGCAGCGTTGAAGACTCGAGGGGGAGTATGTACGAGCAGTACTTC. It is translated as CSVEDSRGSMYEQYF.